These T cell receptor beta chains were read from a single sample in a study of shared clonotypes between healthy human individuals. The data were produced by immunoSEQ multiplex PCR, yet TCRdb's version contains in-frame clones alone and is incomplete. The sample includes more than 550,000 clones, 90% seen only once; the top ten take about 34%. The sequencing sample was made of memory CD8+ T cells from PBMCs. The receptors stem from a man between 18 and 35 years old in good health. Some clones in this sample may be carry-over from other donors' samples. Each CDR3 is given with its conserved first and last residue. A D gene is named only where the DNA matches it firmly. Size tells how often a clone was seen (once, few, many) or the class of an expanded clone, and some rows leave it out.

V	J	size	D	DNA	CDR3
TRBV9	TRBJ2-3	NA	TRBD1	TGTGCCAGCAGCGTAGCTGGCGGACAGGGAACAGATACGCAGTATTTT	CASSVAGGQGTDTQYF
TRBV20-1	TRBJ2-2	once	NA	TGCAGTTCCCTGCGGGACGGGGAGCTGTTTTTT	CSSLRDGELFF
TRBV28	TRBJ2-7	NA	TRBD2	TGTGCCAGCAAACTTAGCGGGAGTGTTACCTACGAGCAGTACTTC	CASKLSGSVTYEQYF
TRBV29-1	TRBJ1-1	NA	NA	TGCAGCGTTGAGCAGGACAATACTTTCTTT	CSVEQDNTFF
TRBV4-1	TRBJ1-1	few	NA	TGCGCCAGCAGCCAAGAAGGCAGGGGGAACACTGAAGCTTTCTTT	CASSQEGRGNTEAFF
TRBV6-8	TRBJ2-1	NA	NA	TGTGCCAGCAGTTACAGGGTTCGCCAGGGCCGAAATGAGCAGTTCTTC	CASSYRVRQGRNEQFF
TRBV6-1	TRBJ2-5	NA	NA	TGTGCCAGCAGTGAAGCGCGTCCGATGGGGTTCCGAGAGACCCAGTACTTC	CASSEARPMGFRETQYF
TRBV27	TRBJ1-4	NA	TRBD1	TGTGCCAGCAGTTACCGACAGGGAGGGAATGAAAAACTGTTTTTT	CASSYRQGGNEKLFF
TRBV27	TRBJ2-2	NA	NA	TGTGCCAGCACCCCTCTAGACAGGAGGAGGATGTTTTTT	CASTPLDRRRMFF
TRBV18	TRBJ2-7	NA	TRBD1	TGTGCCAGCTCACCTTCCCTCGGGACAGGATTCTACGAGCAGTACTTC	CASSPSLGTGFYEQYF
TRBV21-1	TRBJ1-2	NA	NA	TGTGCCAGCAGTTGCTGGGTAACTAGGGATTGGTATGGCTACACCTTC	CASSCWVTRDWYGYTF
TRBV18	TRBJ2-7	NA	NA	TGTGCCAGCTCACCAGGTTATGCGGGTGATCTATCCTACGAGCAGTACTTC	CASSPGYAGDLSYEQYF
TRBV15	TRBJ1-1	NA	NA	TGTGCCACCAGGTCCCAGTGGGCAGCGGCTGAAGCTTTCTTT	CATRSQWAAAEAFF
TRBV27	TRBJ2-3	NA	TRBD2	TGTGCCAGCAGTACCCCAGCGGGGGGAAGCACAGATACGCAGTATTTT	CASSTPAGGSTDTQYF
TRBV9	TRBJ1-1	NA	TRBD1	TGTGCCAGCAGCGCTGCCCTCGAGTCGCAGGGGGCTGAAGCTTTCTTT	CASSAALESQGAEAFF
TRBV28	TRBJ2-3	NA	TRBD1	TGTGCCAGCAGTTCCCCAGGACAGGGGGGCACAGATACGCAGTATTTT	CASSSPGQGGTDTQYF
TRBV10-3	TRBJ2-1	NA	NA	TGTGCCATCAGTGAGTCGCACCAGGGGCCGTACAATGAGCAGTTCTTC	CAISESHQGPYNEQFF
TRBV10-1	TRBJ1-1	NA	NA	TGCGCCAGCAGTGAGACCTTCGGGACGGCCGAAGCTTTCTTT	CASSETFGTAEAFF
TRBV9	TRBJ2-7	NA	TRBD1	TGTGCCAGCAGCCCAGGGACAGGGTCCTACGAGCAGTACTTC	CASSPGTGSYEQYF
TRBV27	TRBJ2-5	NA	TRBD1	TGTGCCAGCAGTACCCGACAGGGGGCAATTACCCAGTACTTC	CASSTRQGAITQYF
TRBV11-2	TRBJ1-1	NA	NA	TGTGCCAGCAGCTTATACGGGGAATGGACTGAAGCTTTCTTT	CASSLYGEWTEAFF
TRBV28	TRBJ2-7	NA	TRBD1	TGTGCCAGCAGATGGACAGGATCGTACGAGCAGTACTTC	CASRWTGSYEQYF
TRBV7-3	TRBJ2-2	NA	NA	TGTGCCAGCAGCTTAGGGGTACGGTCCGGGGAGCTGTTTTTT	CASSLGVRSGELFF
TRBV2	TRBJ2-7	NA	NA	TGTGCCAGCAGCGGCGATGCTTACGAGCAGTACTTC	CASSGDAYEQYF
TRBV27	TRBJ1-1	NA	NA	TGTGCCAGCAGTTTATCGTCAGGTTTGAACACTGAAGCTTTCTTT	CASSLSSGLNTEAFF
TRBV9	TRBJ1-2	NA	TRBD1	TGTGCCAGCAGCACAGGGGCGCCTAACTATGGCTACACCTTC	CASSTGAPNYGYTF
TRBV10-3	TRBJ2-4	NA	NA	TGTGCCATCAGTGAGTCGACGCGGGTAGCCAAAAACATTCAGTACTTC	CAISESTRVAKNIQYF
TRBV27	TRBJ1-5	NA	NA	TGTGCCAGCAGTTTTGGCGGGGGCTTTCAGCCCCAGCATTTT	CASSFGGGFQPQHF
TRBV28	TRBJ2-7	NA	NA	TGTGCCAGCAGGTTAGGTGTCGGGAACGAGCAGTACTTC	CASRLGVGNEQYF
TRBV6-5	TRBJ1-4	NA	TRBD1	TGTGCCAGCAGTTACTCGGGACAGGGCTATGAAAAACTGTTTTTT	CASSYSGQGYEKLFF
TRBV4-1	TRBJ2-7	NA	NA	TGCGCCAGCAGCCAAGTTGGGCCAGGGTTAGCCGAGCAGTACTTC	CASSQVGPGLAEQYF
TRBV5-5	TRBJ1-2	NA	NA	TGTGCCAGCAGCCCTCGGACAGACTCTAACTATGGCTACACCTTC	CASSPRTDSNYGYTF
TRBV11-2	TRBJ2-7	NA	NA	TGTGCCAGCAGCTTATCTCGACTGAGGGAGCAGTACTTC	CASSLSRLREQYF
TRBV25-1	TRBJ2-3	NA	TRBD2	TGTGCCAGCAGTCCACTATCCTGGGGGGGGTTCGAAGATACGCAGTATTTT	CASSPLSWGGFEDTQYF
TRBV10-3	TRBJ1-1	NA	NA	TGTGCCATCAGTGAGTCACAGAACACTGAAGCTTTCTTT	CAISESQNTEAFF
TRBV6-5	TRBJ1-5	NA	NA	TGTGCCAGCAGCCCCGGGGGACGTCAGCCCCAGCATTTT	CASSPGGRQPQHF
TRBV19	TRBJ2-3	NA	NA	TGTGCCAGTAGTACGGGGTACGGAACATACACAGATACGCAGTATTTT	CASSTGYGTYTDTQYF
TRBV2	TRBJ1-1	NA	NA	TGTGCCAGCAGTGAGTGGAGGAACACTGAAGCTTTCTTT	CASSEWRNTEAFF
TRBV21-1	TRBJ2-6	NA	NA	TGTGCCAGCAGCAAAGTCGCGGGAGGGGACTCTGGGGCCAACGTCCTGACTTTC	CASSKVAGGDSGANVLTF
TRBV27	TRBJ2-7	NA	NA	TGTGCCAGCAGTTTTGGGGGCGAGCAGTACTTC	CASSFGGEQYF
TRBV11-2	TRBJ2-7	few	TRBD1	TGTGCCAGCAGCGGGGGACAGTTCTCCGAGCAGTACTTC	CASSGGQFSEQYF
TRBV27	TRBJ2-7	NA	NA	TGTGCCAGCAGCTCCCCCGGGAACGAGCAGTACTTC	CASSSPGNEQYF
TRBV7-3	TRBJ2-5	once	TRBD2	TGTGCCAGCAGCTTATTGGGAGCGGGAGGGCAAGAGACCCAGTACTTC	CASSLLGAGGQETQYF
TRBV5-1	TRBJ2-7	NA	NA	TGCGCCAGCAGCTTCGGGCGACCGGGGGACGAGCAGTACTTC	CASSFGRPGDEQYF
TRBV27	TRBJ2-1	NA	TRBD2	TGTGCCAGCAGTTTATTTTGGGCGGGAGAAGAGCAGTTCTTC	CASSLFWAGEEQFF
TRBV29-1	TRBJ1-2	NA	TRBD1	TGCAGCGTTGGAGTCTTAGCCCGAGACAGGGGATACGGCTACACCTTC	CSVGVLARDRGYGYTF
TRBV6-5	TRBJ2-4	few	TRBD1	TGTGCCAGCAGTTACTCGGACAGGGAATTGGCCATTCAGTACTTC	CASSYSDRELAIQYF
TRBV6-5	TRBJ2-6	NA	NA	TGTGCCAGCAGTTCGGACAGCTTCTCTGGGGCCAACGTCCTGACTTTC	CASSSDSFSGANVLTF
TRBV6-1	TRBJ2-5	NA	TRBD2	TGTGCCAGCAGTGAAGAAGATCGGGAGGACATCCTTTACCAAGAGACCCAGTACTTC	CASSEEDREDILYQETQYF
TRBV5-6	TRBJ2-1	NA	NA	TGTGCCAGCAGCTTAAGGCTGGCTCGGAATGAGCAGTTCTTC	CASSLRLARNEQFF